These 11 T cell receptor beta chains were all obtained from the same sample, sequenced in a study of CD8+ T cells in alopecia areata. Extraction and reverse transcription of RNA yielded cDNA as the sequencing template. Libraries were prepared by immunoSEQ multiplex PCR; TCRdb keeps only in-frame clonotypes and omits some of them. The sample records more than 95,000 clones, approximately 58% being singletons. The source material was CD4+ T cells sorted from blood. The receptors originated from a human donor in good health.

The chain carries TRBV29-1 and TRBJ1-2; D remains unclear. Trimming left V 1 base short and J 5 bases short, with 5 bases between. Germline values: CDR1 SQVTM, CDR2 ANQGSEA. The CDR3 has 11 residues. CDR3 protein: CSVEGGYGYTF. The CDR3 DNA sequence: TGCAGCGTTGAAGGCGGGTATGGCTACACCTTC.

The chain is built from TRBV23-1 and TRBJ2-7, with 8 bases matching TRBD1. TRBV23-1 is recorded as an ORF, its role being uncertain. This CDR3 has 13 residues. V was clipped by 6 bases and J by 4 bases; unmatched bases: 5. The CDR3 reads CASSPRGRYEQYF. For the CDR3, the DNA is TGCGCCAGCAGCCCCAGGGGGCGATACGAGCAGTACTTC.

The rearrangement links TRBV7-2 to TRBJ2-5; D not certain. CDR1 and CDR2 (germline): SGHTA, FQGNSA. Trimming cost V 2 bases and J 2 bases, with 6 bases left between them. This CDR3 contains 13 residues. CDR3 amino acids: CASSLFGQETQYF. CDR3 sequence (DNA): TGTGCCAGCAGCTTATTCGGACAAGAGACCCAGTACTTC.

The chain employs TRBV6-1 and TRBJ1-2; no clear D gene. V lost 10 bases and J 8 bases, leaving 17 bases between the germline ends. The length of the CDR3 is 12 residues. The germline V gene has CDR1 MNHNS and CDR2 SASEGT. The CDR3 reads CATTPNRIGYTF. CDR3 nucleotide sequence: TGTGCCACTACGCCAAACCGTATCGGCTACACCTTC.

In this sample, this clone turned up a few times. V usage is TRBV6-4 and J usage is TRBJ2-3; no reliable D call. The CDR3 extends over 14 amino acids. CDR1 is MRHNA, CDR2 SNTAGT, per germline. V was pared by 6 bases and J by 4 bases, with 14 bases between. CDR3 loop: CASSYTVPPDTQYF. CDR3 DNA sequence: TGTGCCAGCAGCTATACTGTCCCTCCAGATACGCAGTATTTT.

This chain joins TRBV29-1 and TRBJ2-3, with 9 bases lining up with TRBD1. CDR3 length: 13 residues. Germline-derived CDR1 and CDR2 are SQVTM and ANQGSEA. The V gene end was trimmed by 6 bases and the J gene end by 8 bases; junction bases not matched to a gene: 9. In DNA, the CDR3 is TGCAGCGTCGTGCCGGGACAGGGCTTTACGCAGTATTTT. It translates to CSVVPGQGFTQYF.

This clone appeared many times. The chain uses TRBV7-9 and TRBJ1-1; 8 bases map to TRBD1. The germline CDR1 and CDR2 sequences are SEHNR and FQNEAQ (reference sequence). V was clipped by 6 bases and J by 0 bases; unmatched bases: 6. This CDR3 region has 15 residues. CDR3 DNA sequence: TGTGCCAGCAGATATGACAGGGGACTGAACACTGAAGCTTTCTTT. This sequence encodes CASRYDRGLNTEAFF.

A few counts support this clone. The chain has TRBV14 and TRBJ2-1; 8 nucleotides align to TRBD1. The ends lost 2 bases at V and 6 bases at J; junction bases unmatched: 6. The CDR3 loop spans 15 amino acids. Germline V CDR1 and CDR2: SGHDN, FVKESK. The CDR3 DNA is TGTGCCAGCAGCCAACCCGGAGACAGGGGCAATGAGCAGTTCTTC. Its translation is CASSQPGDRGNEQFF.

The chain uses TRBV7-2 and TRBJ2-3; D might be TRBD2 (7 bases). V lost 8 bases and J 8 bases, leaving 17 bases between the germline ends. The CDR3 spans 13 residues. Germline CDR1 is SGHTA and CDR2 is FQGNSA. CDR3 bases: TGTGCCAGCGAAGGGGGGGCCCTAGGTACGCAGTATTTT. It yields the protein CASEGGALGTQYF.

The chain couples TRBV6-5 to TRBJ2-5, with 7 bases fitting TRBD2. This CDR3 has 14 amino acids. CDR1 and CDR2 from the germline V gene are MNHEY and SVGAGI. V was pared by 0 bases and J by 5 bases, with 3 bases of the junction left unmatched. CDR3 bases: TGTGCCAGCAGTTACTCGGGCGGGGGTGAGACCCAGTACTTC. This encodes CASSYSGGGETQYF.

The chain is built from TRBV30 and TRBJ2-7; D unresolved. The CDR3 contains 12 residues. V dropped 0 bases and J dropped 2 bases, with 5 bases sitting between them. Germline V gene data show CDR1 as GTSNPN and CDR2 as SVGIG (reference sequence). In DNA, the CDR3 is TGTGCCTGGAGTGTATCCCCCTACGAGCAGTACTTC. Translation: CAWSVSPYEQYF.